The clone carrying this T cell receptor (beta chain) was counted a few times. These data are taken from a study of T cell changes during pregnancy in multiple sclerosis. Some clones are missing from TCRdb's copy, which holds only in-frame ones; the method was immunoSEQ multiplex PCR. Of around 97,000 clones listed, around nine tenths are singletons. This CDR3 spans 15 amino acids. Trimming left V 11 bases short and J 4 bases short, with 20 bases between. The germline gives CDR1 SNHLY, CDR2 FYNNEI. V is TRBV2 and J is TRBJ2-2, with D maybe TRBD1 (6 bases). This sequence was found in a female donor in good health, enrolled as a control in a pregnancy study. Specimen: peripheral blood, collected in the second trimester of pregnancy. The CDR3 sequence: CAGREQGLGTGELFF. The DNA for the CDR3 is TGTGCCGGCCGAGAACAGGGTCTAGGCACCGGGGAGCTGTTTTTT. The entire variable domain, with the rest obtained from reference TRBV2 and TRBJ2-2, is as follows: EPEVTQTPSHQVTQMGQEVILRCVPISNHLYFYWYRQILGQKVEFLVSFYNNEISEKSEIFDDQFSVERPDGSNFTLKIRSTKLEDSAMYFCAGREQGLGTGELFFGEGSRLTVL.